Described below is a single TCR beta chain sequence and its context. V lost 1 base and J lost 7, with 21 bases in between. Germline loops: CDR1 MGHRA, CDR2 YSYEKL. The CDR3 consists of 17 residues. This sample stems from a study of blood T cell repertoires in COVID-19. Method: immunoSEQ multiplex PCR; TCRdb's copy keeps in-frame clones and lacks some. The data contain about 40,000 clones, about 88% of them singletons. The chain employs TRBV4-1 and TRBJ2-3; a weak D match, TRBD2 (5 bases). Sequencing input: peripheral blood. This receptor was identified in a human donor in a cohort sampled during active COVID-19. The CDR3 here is CASSQVLRGLQYYTQYF. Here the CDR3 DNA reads TGCGCCAGCAGCCAAGTCCTCCGGGGTCTCCAATACTATACGCAGTATTTT.